Listed below are T cell receptor beta chains from one sample, sequenced in a study of graft-versus-host responses after intestinal transplantation. TCRdb's copy holds only in-frame clones and misses some; the assay was immunoSEQ multiplex PCR. The table shows some 62,000 clones, with 85% to 95% occurring only once. Their recognized antigens are unknown. The source was unstimulated CD8+ T cells sorted from spleen or lymph node cells, collected before transplant. The receptors stem from a human donor who was the organ donor for an intestinal transplant. The CDR3 runs from the conserved cysteine through the conserved F or W. Fields, in order: J gene, V gene, CDR3 protein.

J: TRBJ1-1
V: TRBV4-1
CDR3: CASSPAGYTEAFF

J: TRBJ2-7
V: TRBV9
CDR3: CASSTGTGFEQYF

J: TRBJ2-5
V: TRBV29-1
CDR3: CSVGTLWLGGEETQYF

J: TRBJ1-2
V: TRBV25-1
CDR3: CASSESGFSRDGYTF

J: TRBJ2-7
V: TRBV6-6
CDR3: CASSYGEGGYYEQYF

J: TRBJ2-1
V: TRBV7-6
CDR3: CASSLDRFNEQFF

J: TRBJ1-5
V: TRBV19
CDR3: CASSIGENNQPQHF

J: TRBJ2-1
V: TRBV2
CDR3: CASSDSGLLSYNEQFF

J: TRBJ2-3
V: TRBV9
CDR3: CASSPPRGTDTQYF

J: TRBJ1-5
V: TRBV4-3
CDR3: CASSQDGGQPQHF

J: TRBJ2-7
V: TRBV15
CDR3: CATSEGTGTYEQYF

J: TRBJ2-1
V: TRBV23-1
CDR3: CASSHQDRVSVASYNEQFF

J: TRBJ2-7
V: TRBV7-9
CDR3: CASSRETGTGTYEQYF

J: TRBJ1-1
V: TRBV10-2
CDR3: CASSPGQANTEAFF

J: TRBJ2-3
V: TRBV28
CDR3: CASSRDSSTDTQYF

J: TRBJ2-3
V: TRBV29-1
CDR3: CSVDLAGGGRTDTQYF

J: TRBJ2-7
V: TRBV5-4
CDR3: CASSFLAGAGEQYF

J: TRBJ2-1
V: TRBV19
CDR3: CASSFRGIYDNEQFF

J: TRBJ2-2
V: TRBV2
CDR3: CASSEDRERNTGELFF

J: TRBJ2-1
V: TRBV10-3
CDR3: CAISVSGDYNEQFF

J: TRBJ2-2
V: TRBV28
CDR3: CASSVRGLVNTGELFF

J: TRBJ2-2
V: TRBV28
CDR3: CASSLIRRTKIANTGELFF

J: TRBJ2-1
V: TRBV25-1
CDR3: CASSQKGLAGVNEQFF

J: TRBJ2-3
V: TRBV2
CDR3: CASSPRPGQLVPTDTQYF

J: TRBJ2-3
V: TRBV13
CDR3: CASSFKGLSTDTQYF

J: TRBJ2-3
V: TRBV9
CDR3: CASSVEGGLAVDTQYF

J: TRBJ2-1
V: TRBV7-6
CDR3: CASSSVQGTNNEQFF

J: TRBJ2-1
V: TRBV4-3
CDR3: CASSQDRGRTYNEQFF

J: TRBJ2-7
V: TRBV6-1
CDR3: CASSTTGTSKWEQYF

J: TRBJ1-1
V: TRBV7-9
CDR3: CASSLVDLGGEAFF

J: TRBJ2-7
V: TRBV28
CDR3: CASRLAEGGYEQYF

J: TRBJ1-5
V: TRBV7-8
CDR3: CASSSPGGINQPQHF

J: TRBJ2-7
V: TRBV10-1
CDR3: CASSEYSPYEQYF

J: TRBJ2-3
V: TRBV11-1
CDR3: CASSLISGYTDTQYF

J: TRBJ2-1
V: TRBV6-5
CDR3: CASSYWASGNEQFF

J: TRBJ2-7
V: TRBV10-3
CDR3: CAISEIPGLAVISYEQYF

J: TRBJ1-1
V: TRBV5-5
CDR3: CASSWTGPNTEAFF

J: TRBJ2-1
V: TRBV4-1
CDR3: CASSQAELAIPYNEQFF

J: TRBJ1-2
V: TRBV28
CDR3: CASRLYAGQGGYTF

J: TRBJ1-1
V: TRBV9
CDR3: CASSFGGNTEAFF

J: TRBJ2-7
V: TRBV4-2
CDR3: CASSQEAGNTYEQYF

J: TRBJ2-3
V: TRBV10-3
CDR3: CATLTSGSGTDTQYF

J: TRBJ2-7
V: TRBV30
CDR3: CAWSQVPYEQYF

J: TRBJ1-1
V: TRBV9
CDR3: CASSVETGWRGTEAFF

J: TRBJ1-5
V: TRBV6-5
CDR3: CASSLRSNQPQHF

J: TRBJ2-7
V: TRBV29-1
CDR3: CSVEGIEGQSALEVDEQYF

J: TRBJ1-3
V: TRBV9
CDR3: CASSSGSSGNTIYF

J: TRBJ2-1
V: TRBV4-1
CDR3: CASSQDSGDYNEQFF

J: TRBJ2-7
V: TRBV5-8
CDR3: CASSFGTSGTEQYF